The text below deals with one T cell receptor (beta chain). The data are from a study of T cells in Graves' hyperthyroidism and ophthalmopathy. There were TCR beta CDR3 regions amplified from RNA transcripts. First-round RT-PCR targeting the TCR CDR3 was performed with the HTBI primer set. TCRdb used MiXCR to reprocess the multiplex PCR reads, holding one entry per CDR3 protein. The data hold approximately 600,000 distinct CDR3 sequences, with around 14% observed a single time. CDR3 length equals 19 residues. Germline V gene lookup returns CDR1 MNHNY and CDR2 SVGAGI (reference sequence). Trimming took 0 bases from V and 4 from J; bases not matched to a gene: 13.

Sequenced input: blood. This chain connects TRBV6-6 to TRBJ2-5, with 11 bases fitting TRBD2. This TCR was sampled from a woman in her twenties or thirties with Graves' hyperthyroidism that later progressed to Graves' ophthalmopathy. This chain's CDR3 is CASSYSHRRHSGRGETQYF. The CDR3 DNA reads TGTGCCAGCAGTTACTCCCATCGCCGTCATAGCGGGAGGGGAGAGACCCAGTACTTC.